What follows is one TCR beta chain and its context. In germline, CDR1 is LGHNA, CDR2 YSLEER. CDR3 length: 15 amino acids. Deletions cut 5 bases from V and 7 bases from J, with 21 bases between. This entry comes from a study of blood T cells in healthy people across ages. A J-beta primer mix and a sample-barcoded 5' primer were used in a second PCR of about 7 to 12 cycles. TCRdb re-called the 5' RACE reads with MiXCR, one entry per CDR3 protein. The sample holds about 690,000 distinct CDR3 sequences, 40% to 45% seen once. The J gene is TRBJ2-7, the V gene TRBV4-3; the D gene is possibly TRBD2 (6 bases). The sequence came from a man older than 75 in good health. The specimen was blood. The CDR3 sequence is CASSVSGTPTNEQYF. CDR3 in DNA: TGCGCCAGCAGCGTCTCCGGGACTCCAACTAATGAGCAGTACTTC.